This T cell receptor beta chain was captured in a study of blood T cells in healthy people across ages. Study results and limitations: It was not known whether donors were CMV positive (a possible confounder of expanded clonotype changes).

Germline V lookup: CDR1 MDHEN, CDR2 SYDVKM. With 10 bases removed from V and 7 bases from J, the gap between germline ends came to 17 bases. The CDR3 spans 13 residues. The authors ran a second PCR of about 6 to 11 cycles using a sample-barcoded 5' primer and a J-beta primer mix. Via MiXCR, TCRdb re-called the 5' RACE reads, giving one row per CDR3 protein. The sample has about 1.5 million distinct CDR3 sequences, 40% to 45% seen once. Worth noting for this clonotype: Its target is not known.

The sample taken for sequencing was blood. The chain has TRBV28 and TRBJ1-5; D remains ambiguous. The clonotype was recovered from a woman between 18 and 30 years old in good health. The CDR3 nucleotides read TGTGCCACCAATGACCCAGAAGGCCAGCCCCAGCATTTT. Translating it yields CATNDPEGQPQHF.